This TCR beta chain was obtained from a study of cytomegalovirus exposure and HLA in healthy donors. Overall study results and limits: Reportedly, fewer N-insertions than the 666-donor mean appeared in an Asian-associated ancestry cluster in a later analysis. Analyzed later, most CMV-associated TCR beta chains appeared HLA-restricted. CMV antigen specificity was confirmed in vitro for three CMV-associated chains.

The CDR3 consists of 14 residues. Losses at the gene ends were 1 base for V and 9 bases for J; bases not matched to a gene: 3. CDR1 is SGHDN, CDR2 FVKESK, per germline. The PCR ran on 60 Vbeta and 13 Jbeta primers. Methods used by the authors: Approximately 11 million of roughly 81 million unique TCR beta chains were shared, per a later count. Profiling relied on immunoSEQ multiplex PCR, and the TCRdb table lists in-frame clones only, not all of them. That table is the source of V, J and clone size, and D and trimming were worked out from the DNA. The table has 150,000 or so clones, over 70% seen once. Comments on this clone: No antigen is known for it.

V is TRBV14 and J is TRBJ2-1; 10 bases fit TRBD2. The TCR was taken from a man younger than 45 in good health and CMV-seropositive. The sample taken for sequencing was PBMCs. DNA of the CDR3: TGTGCCAGCAGCCAAGTATTAGCGGGAGGTGAGCAGTTCTTC. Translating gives CASSQVLAGGEQFF.